One and the same sample provided the 25 T cell receptor beta chains below, sequenced in a study of OX40 agonist ivuxolimab in advanced cancers. Only in-frame clones appear in the TCRdb table, and some are missing; sequencing was by immunoSEQ multiplex PCR. The sample includes approximately 40,000 clones, more than 85% of them seen just once. The sequencing used CD4+ or CD8+ T cells sorted from blood, collected in a trial of the OX40 agonist ivuxolimab. These receptors all stem from an adult with an advanced solid tumor such as melanoma, head and neck, liver or kidney cancer.

The chain links TRBV27 to TRBJ2-2; the D is unclear. This CDR3 is built from 12 residues. Deletions cut 3 bases from V and 5 bases from J, with 4 bases between. The V gene's germline CDR1 is MNHEY and CDR2 SMNVEV (reference sequence). CDR3 in amino acids: CASSFYTGELFF. The CDR3 bases are TGTGCCAGCAGTTTTTATACCGGGGAGCTGTTTTTT.

This chain links TRBV7-9 with TRBJ1-5; the D gene is possibly TRBD1 (6 bases). Per germline, CDR1 SEHNR and CDR2 FQNEAQ (reference sequence). This CDR3 spans 15 amino acids. With 5 bases removed from V and 0 bases from J, the gap between germline ends came to 11 bases. The CDR3 loop reads CASSPGEFSNQPQHF. As DNA, the CDR3 is TGTGCCAGCAGCCCAGGGGAGTTTAGCAATCAGCCCCAGCATTTT.

This sequence joins TRBV6-1 and TRBJ2-7; the D is unclear. The CDR3 runs 13 residues. Deletions cut 0 bases from V and 4 bases from J, with 7 bases between. Germline V gene sequence: CDR1 MNHNS, CDR2 SASEGT. This chain's CDR3 is CASSEASGYEQYF. The CDR3 DNA is TGTGCCAGCAGTGAAGCATCGGGTTACGAGCAGTACTTC.

The J gene is TRBJ1-5, the V gene TRBV30; D is possibly TRBD1 (6 bases). The V gene lost 3 bases and the J gene lost 8 bases, with 14 bases spanning the gap. Germline values: CDR1 GTSNPN, CDR2 SVGIG (reference sequence). The CDR3 runs 13 residues. The CDR3 here is CAWSLGGREPQHF. CDR3 sequence (DNA): TGTGCCTGGAGCCTAGGGGGGAGGGAGCCCCAGCATTTT.

J is TRBJ1-3 and V is TRBV7-6; a weak D match, TRBD1 (5 bases). CDR1 and CDR2 from the germline V gene are SGHVS and FNYEAQ. The V and J ends lost 5 bases and 4 bases respectively, with 18 bases between them. The CDR3 has 16 amino acids. CDR3 residues: CASSPRQGLPGNTIYF. Here the CDR3 DNA reads TGTGCCAGCAGCCCCAGGCAGGGATTGCCGGGAAACACCATATATTTT.

The chain couples TRBV10-3 to TRBJ2-3; 10 bases line up with TRBD1. This CDR3 region has 13 residues. The junction had 1 base not matched to a gene; V was cut back by 8 bases and J by 2 bases. Germline CDR1 reads ENHRY; CDR2 reads SYGVKD. The CDR3 region is CAIGTGDTDTQYF. The CDR3 DNA is TGTGCCATCGGGACAGGGGACACAGATACGCAGTATTTT.

The rearrangement joins TRBV12-5 to TRBJ1-4, with D uncertain. Germline V gives CDR1 LGHNT, CDR2 FRNRAP. Between the trimmed V and J ends, which lost 3 bases and 0 bases, there was a span of 20 bases. CDR3 length: 19 amino acids. The CDR3: CASGFFRGVALATNEKLFF. CDR3 sequence (DNA): TGTGCTAGTGGTTTTTTTCGTGGTGTCGCGCTTGCAACTAATGAAAAACTGTTTTTT.

The CDR3 bases are TGCGCCAGCAGCTCCTTACAGGGGCGGGAGACTGAAGCTTTCTTT. Translation gives CASSSLQGRETEAFF. V and J are TRBV5-1 and TRBJ1-1; TRBD1 agrees at 7 bases. After removal of 3 bases from V and 5 bases from J, the junction contained 10 bases not matched to a gene. The germline gives CDR1 SGHRS, CDR2 YFSETQ. The CDR3 contains 15 residues.

This chain links TRBV4-1 with TRBJ1-2; D call uncertain. V gave up 3 bases and J gave up 14 bases, with 19 bases separating them. The CDR3 contains 13 residues. Looked up from germline, CDR1 is MGHRA and CDR2 is YSYEKL. CDR3 in DNA: TGCGCCAGCAGCCAGACCGCAGAGGCAGAAGGGACCTTC. Translating gives CASSQTAEAEGTF.

As to this clone: Germline and junction disagree at one end, which may indicate a read error. The chain uses TRBV7-9 and TRBJ2-5; D might be TRBD2 (7 bases). Per germline, CDR1 SEHNR and CDR2 FQNEAQ (reference sequence). CDR3 length: 16 amino acids. This CDR3 is CASSLEGGDPQKTQYF. Written as DNA, the CDR3 is TGTGCCAGCAGCTTAGAGGGGGGGGATCCCCAAAAGACCCAGTACTTC.

This rearrangement joins TRBV4-1 to TRBJ1-2, with D tentatively TRBD1 (5 bases). CDR1 is MGHRA and CDR2 is YSYEKL in the germline V gene. The CDR3 length is 13 residues. V was trimmed by 1 base and J by 8 bases, leaving 11 bases between them. The chain's CDR3 is CASSQVGTGGYTF. The CDR3, as DNA: TGCGCCAGCAGCCAAGTGGGGACGGGGGGCTACACCTTC.

The chain uses TRBV5-5 and TRBJ1-6, with 9 bases matching TRBD1. The germline V gene has CDR1 SGHKS and CDR2 YYEKEE (reference sequence). Trimming removed 4 bases from V and 9 bases from J; junction bases left unmatched: 11. CDR3 length: 16 amino acids. In nucleotides, the CDR3 is TGTGCCAGCAGCCCGGGGGACAGGGAATCAAGTTCACCCCTCCACTTT. Translation gives CASSPGDRESSSPLHF.

This sequence joins TRBV30 and TRBJ1-5, with a weak D call TRBD1 (6 bases). CDR1 and CDR2 from the germline V gene are GTSNPN and SVGIG (reference sequence). V was pared by 4 bases and J by 10 bases, with 17 bases between. This CDR3 has 13 amino acids. CDR3 sequence (DNA): TGTGCCTGGACAGGGGATAATCAGGCCCCCCAGCATTTT. Its translation: CAWTGDNQAPQHF.

In regard to this clone: An end of the junction differs from the germline gene, which may be a read error. The chain joins TRBV5-1 to TRBJ2-7; possible D gene TRBD1, 6 bases. There are 13 residues in the CDR3. The germline V gene has CDR1 SGHRS and CDR2 YFSETQ. The CDR3 here is CASSWDNPYEQYF. Written as DNA, the CDR3 is TGTGCCAGCAGCTGGGACAACCCCTACGAGCAGTACTTC.

This rearrangement joins TRBV6-1 to TRBJ1-1; no clear D. V was shortened by 2 bases and J by 8 bases, with 15 bases between the two germline ends. This CDR3 contains 14 residues. Germline V gene data show CDR1 as MNHNS and CDR2 as SASEGT. The CDR3 region has the DNA TGTGCCAGCAGTGAAATCTGGCCCGGAGGCGAAGCTTTCTTT. Translating it yields CASSEIWPGGEAFF.

V is TRBV21-1 and J is TRBJ1-1; the table's TRBD1 call for D was not verified on the DNA. TRBV21-1 is assigned pseudogene status. The CDR3 runs to 16 residues. The DNA for the CDR3 is TGTGCCAGCAGCAAGCAGATATACACAATTCGCACTGAAGCTTTCTTT. It is translated as CASSKQIYTIRTEAFF.

This clone was seen once. This sequence joins TRBV4-1 and TRBJ1-3, with a tentative D call TRBD1 (6 bases). The CDR3 is 15 amino acids. CDR1 and CDR2 (germline): MGHRA, YSYEKL. Trimming left V 0 bases short and J 2 bases short, with 8 bases between. CDR3 sequence: CASSQDEGAGNTIYF. The CDR3, as DNA: TGCGCCAGCAGCCAAGATGAGGGGGCTGGAAACACCATATATTTT.

This chain joins TRBV5-8 and TRBJ2-1; D call uncertain. The CDR3 consists of 11 residues. The V end lost 4 bases, the J end lost 8 bases, and 7 bases lay between the germline ends. The germline gives CDR1 SGHTS, CDR2 YDEGEE. DNA for the CDR3: TGTGCCAGCAGCCCGGGTTATGAGCAGTTCTTC. Amino acids: CASSPGYEQFF.

The J gene is TRBJ2-1, the V gene TRBV2; 7 nucleotides match TRBD2. Germline CDR1 SNHLY, CDR2 FYNNEI. CDR3 length equals 16 residues. V shed 6 bases and J 3 bases; nucleotides not matched to a gene: 11. The CDR3 DNA follows: TGTGCCAGCAGCGGGACGAGCGGGGCCATCTACAATGAGCAGTTCTTC. This gives the protein CASSGTSGAIYNEQFF.

To note about this clone: A junction end diverges from the germline sequence, so it may reflect a read error. The chain uses TRBV5-6 and TRBJ2-7; 9 bases agree with TRBD2. The germline V gene has CDR1 SGHDT and CDR2 YYEEEE. There are 16 residues in the CDR3. The CDR3 is CASSCEAGTSSDEQYF. CDR3 sequence (DNA): TGTGCCAGCAGCTGCGAAGCCGGGACTAGCTCCGACGAGCAGTACTTC.

This rearrangement joins TRBV19 to TRBJ2-1; TRBD1 might be the D (6 bases). Per germline, CDR1 LNHDA and CDR2 SQIVND (reference sequence). V gave up 3 bases and J gave up 5 bases, with 14 bases separating them. The CDR3 length is 15 residues. CDR3 DNA sequence: TGTGCCAGTAGTATTTATGACAGGAACCACAATGAGCAGTTCTTC. This translates into CASSIYDRNHNEQFF.

The chain links TRBV6-5 to TRBJ2-4; 12 positions agree with TRBD2. This CDR3 is 16 amino acids long. J lost 2 bases, V lost 4 bases, and 3 bases had no gene match. CDR1 is MNHEY, CDR2 SVGAGI, per germline. The CDR3 DNA reads TGTGCCAGCAGTTCTGGACTAGCGGGGTCCAAAAACATTCAGTACTTC. It codes for CASSSGLAGSKNIQYF.

The V call is TRBV29-1, the J call TRBJ2-2; D remains ambiguous. Between the trimmed V and J ends, which lost 7 bases and 0 bases, there was a span of 9 bases. This CDR3 is 13 amino acids long. CDR1 is SQVTM and CDR2 is ANQGSEA in the germline V gene. The CDR3, as DNA: TGCAGCGCCCGCGTCGCGAACACCGGGGAGCTGTTTTTT. Translated: CSARVANTGELFF.

The V call is TRBV27, the J call TRBJ2-7, with D uncertain. Germline V gene data show CDR1 as MNHEY and CDR2 as SMNVEV (reference sequence). The CDR3 has 14 residues. The V end lost 7 bases, the J end lost 7 bases, and 20 bases lay between the germline ends. CDR3: CASTPTGGKLEQYF. The CDR3 DNA sequence: TGTGCCAGCACCCCGACCGGCGGAAAGTTAGAGCAGTACTTC.

The gene calls are TRBV19 and TRBJ1-1; no reliable D call. Germline V gives CDR1 LNHDA, CDR2 SQIVND (reference sequence). Trimming took 4 bases from V and 1 from J, leaving 7 bases between them. The CDR3 is made up of 13 amino acids. CDR3 bases: TGTGCCAGTAGTAGGGGTGCGAACACTGAAGCTTTCTTT. Its translation: CASSRGANTEAFF.